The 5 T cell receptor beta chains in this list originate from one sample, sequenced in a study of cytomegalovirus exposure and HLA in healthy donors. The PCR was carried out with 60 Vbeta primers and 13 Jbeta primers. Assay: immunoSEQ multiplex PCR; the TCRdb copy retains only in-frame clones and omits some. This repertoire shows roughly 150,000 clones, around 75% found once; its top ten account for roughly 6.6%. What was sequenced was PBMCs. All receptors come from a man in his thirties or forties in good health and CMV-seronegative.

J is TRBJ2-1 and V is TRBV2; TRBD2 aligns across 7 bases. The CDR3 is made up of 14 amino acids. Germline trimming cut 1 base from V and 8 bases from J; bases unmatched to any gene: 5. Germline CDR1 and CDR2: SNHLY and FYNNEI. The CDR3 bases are TGTGCCAGCAGTGAAGGGCGTGGGGGGGATGAGCAGTTCTTC. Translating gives CASSEGRGGDEQFF.

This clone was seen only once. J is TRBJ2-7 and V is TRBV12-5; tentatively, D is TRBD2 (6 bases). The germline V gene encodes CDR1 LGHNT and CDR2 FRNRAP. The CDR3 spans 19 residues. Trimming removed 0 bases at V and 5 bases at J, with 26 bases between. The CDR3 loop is CASGLVQGPIAALGDEQYF. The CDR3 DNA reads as TGTGCTAGTGGTTTGGTACAAGGACCGATAGCGGCCCTAGGGGACGAGCAGTACTTC.

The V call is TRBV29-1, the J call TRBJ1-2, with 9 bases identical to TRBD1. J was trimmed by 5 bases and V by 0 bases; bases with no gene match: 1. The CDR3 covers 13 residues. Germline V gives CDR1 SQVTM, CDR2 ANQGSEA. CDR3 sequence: CSVEEGQGYGYTF. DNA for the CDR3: TGCAGCGTTGAAGAAGGACAGGGGTATGGCTACACCTTC.

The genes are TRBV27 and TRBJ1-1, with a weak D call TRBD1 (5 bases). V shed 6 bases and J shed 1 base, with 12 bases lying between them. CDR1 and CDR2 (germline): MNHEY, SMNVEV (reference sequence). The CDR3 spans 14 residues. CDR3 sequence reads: CASREGWENTEAFF. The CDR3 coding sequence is TGTGCCAGCAGGGAGGGGTGGGAGAACACTGAAGCTTTCTTT.

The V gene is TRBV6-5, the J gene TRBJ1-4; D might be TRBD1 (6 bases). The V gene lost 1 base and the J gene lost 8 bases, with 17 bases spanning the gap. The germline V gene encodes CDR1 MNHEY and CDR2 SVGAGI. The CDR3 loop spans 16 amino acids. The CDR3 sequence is CASSYLSAGAWEKLFF. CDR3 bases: TGTGCCAGCAGTTACTTATCGGCGGGGGCTTGGGAAAAACTGTTTTTT.